Presented here are 25 T cell receptor beta chains from one specimen sequenced in a study of T cell responses to AZD1222 COVID-19 vaccine. Method: immunoSEQ multiplex PCR; TCRdb's copy keeps in-frame clones and lacks some. The sample consists of 150,000 or so clones, nearly 90% of them appearing once. The sequences come from peripheral blood, collected on day 0 of AZD1222 vaccination. Source of these receptors: an adult in good health.

The chain carries TRBV5-1 and TRBJ2-2; 7 nucleotides align to TRBD2. CDR1 and CDR2 (germline): SGHRS, YFSETQ. The CDR3 loop spans 15 amino acids. The J segment lost 6 bases and the V segment lost 0 bases, leaving 5 bases of the junction unmatched. CDR3 loop: CASSLEAGEAGELFF. CDR3 nucleotides: TGCGCCAGCAGCTTGGAGGCGGGAGAGGCCGGGGAGCTGTTTTTT. The full variable domain, rest sourced from reference TRBV5-1 and TRBJ2-2, is KAGVTQTPRYLIKTRGQQVTLSCSPISGHRSVSWYQQTPGQGLQFLFEYFSETQRNKGNFPGRFSGRQFSNSRSEMNVSTLELGDSALYLCASSLEAGEAGELFFGEGSRLTVL.

The rearrangement uses TRBV5-1 and TRBJ1-5; D not certain. The length of the CDR3 is 15 residues. Germline loops: CDR1 SGHRS, CDR2 YFSETQ. The V and J ends lost 0 bases and 9 bases respectively, with 16 bases between them. The CDR3 bases are TGCGCCAGCAGCTTGGGTCTTGTAGGGTCAGGGCCCCAGCATTTT. Its translation is CASSLGLVGSGPQHF.

The CDR3 sequence: CAISGTSGRTNTEAFF. CDR3 sequence (DNA): TGTGCCATCAGTGGGACTAGCGGGAGGACGAACACTGAAGCTTTCTTT. J is TRBJ1-1 and V is TRBV10-3; the D is unclear. The V gene lost 4 bases and the J gene lost 1 base, with 16 bases spanning the gap. The CDR3 consists of 16 residues. Germline CDR1 and CDR2: ENHRY and SYGVKD.

The chain uses TRBV6-5 and TRBJ2-1; unclear D gene. In germline, CDR1 is MNHEY, CDR2 SVGAGI. The germline V and J ends were trimmed by 2 bases and 6 bases, with 2 bases remaining between them. The CDR3 sequence is 11 residues long. Here the CDR3 reads CASSYGNEQFF. CDR3 bases: TGTGCCAGCAGTTACGGCAATGAGCAGTTCTTC.

This rearrangement joins TRBV7-2 to TRBJ2-5; TRBD2 matches at 11 bases. The ends lost 3 bases at V and 4 bases at J; junction bases unmatched: 7. Looked up from germline, CDR1 is SGHTA and CDR2 is FQGNSA. The CDR3 is 16 residues long. The CDR3 spells CASSFQPLAGGETQYF. The DNA of the CDR3 is TGTGCCAGCAGCTTCCAGCCGCTAGCGGGAGGAGAGACCCAGTACTTC.

The chain carries TRBV5-4 and TRBJ1-1; 7 nucleotides agree with TRBD1. Germline V lookup: CDR1 SGHNT, CDR2 YYREEE (reference sequence). The V and J ends lost 3 bases and 1 base, in that order; junction bases with no gene match: 3. There are 14 residues in the CDR3. This chain's CDR3 is CASSYKGANTEAFF. The DNA of the CDR3 is TGTGCCAGCAGCTACAAGGGGGCGAACACTGAAGCTTTCTTT.

This rearrangement joins TRBV18 to TRBJ2-7, with D perhaps matching TRBD2 (5 bases). CDR3 length: 12 amino acids. Germline lookup yields CDR1 KGHSH and CDR2 LQKENI. V was clipped by 2 bases and J by 5 bases, with 7 bases between them. CDR3 sequence (DNA): TGTGCCAGCTCACCATCCGGGAACGAGCAGTACTTC. As protein: CASSPSGNEQYF.

This chain joins TRBV7-9 and TRBJ1-2; possibly TRBD1 for D (5 bases). CDR1 and CDR2 from the germline V gene are SEHNR and FQNEAQ (reference sequence). V was cut by 4 bases and J by 4 bases, with 13 bases left in between. This CDR3 spans 14 amino acids. This CDR3 reads CASSSPGPVYGYTF. The DNA of the CDR3 is TGTGCCAGCAGCTCCCCGGGACCGGTCTATGGCTACACCTTC.

The chain carries TRBV28 and TRBJ2-7, with 10 bases fitting TRBD2. Germline V CDR1 and CDR2: MDHEN, SYDVKM. V shed 4 bases and J 6 bases; nucleotides not matched to a gene: 6. This CDR3 is 14 amino acids long. This CDR3 reads CASSSPGTSVEQYF. For the CDR3, the DNA is TGTGCCAGCAGTTCCCCCGGGACTAGCGTCGAGCAGTACTTC.

V usage is TRBV6-5 and J usage is TRBJ1-1; D is unclear. CDR1 MNHEY and CDR2 SVGAGI come from the germline V gene. Deletions cut 0 bases from V and 2 bases from J, with 7 bases between. The length of the CDR3 is 14 residues. The CDR3 nucleotides read TGTGCCAGCAGTTACTCGCAGCTAAACACTGAAGCTTTCTTT. It specifies CASSYSQLNTEAFF.

The J gene is TRBJ2-1, the V gene TRBV5-1, with D possibly TRBD1 on 6 matching bases. This CDR3 comprises 14 residues. Trimming shortened V by 6 bases and J by 4 bases, and 14 bases separated the two germline ends. CDR1 is SGHRS, CDR2 YFSETQ, per germline. CDR3 amino acids: CASNRDTSYNEQFF. The DNA of the CDR3 is TGCGCCAGCAATAGGGACACCTCATACAATGAGCAGTTCTTC.

The CDR3 DNA is TGTGCCAGCACCGAGTCCGGGGCGGGTCAGCCCCAGCATTTT. Translated: CASTESGAGQPQHF. The rearrangement joins TRBV28 to TRBJ1-5, with D possibly TRBD1 on 5 matching bases. V was shortened by 7 bases and J by 6 bases, with 16 bases between the two germline ends. CDR3 length: 14 amino acids. Germline loops: CDR1 MDHEN, CDR2 SYDVKM.

The chain employs TRBV5-1 and TRBJ2-5; 8 nucleotides line up with TRBD1. Germline lookup yields CDR1 SGHRS and CDR2 YFSETQ. With 1 base clipped from V and 3 bases from J, the junction kept 2 bases outside the gene matches. This CDR3 has 14 residues. CDR3 nucleotides: TGCGCCAGCAGCTTGTGGACAGGGAAAGAGACCCAGTACTTC. This codes for CASSLWTGKETQYF.

The V call is TRBV5-6, the J call TRBJ2-7; maybe TRBD2 (5 bases). The CDR3 sequence is 12 residues long. Per germline, CDR1 SGHDT and CDR2 YYEEEE. V shed 3 bases and J shed 6 bases, with 10 bases lying between them. This CDR3 is CASSSTIGEQYF. CDR3 DNA sequence: TGTGCCAGCAGCTCGACTATAGGCGAGCAGTACTTC.

V is TRBV6-2 or TRBV6-3 and J is TRBJ2-7, with 12 bases aligning to TRBD2. Looked up from germline, CDR1 is MNHEY and CDR2 is SVGEGT. CDR3 length: 16 amino acids. The V segment lost 5 bases and the J segment 5 bases; nucleotides outside the gene matches: 10. DNA for the CDR3: TGTGCCAGCAGTCGAATCCCGACTAGCGGGAGAGACGAGCAGTACTTC. It codes for CASSRIPTSGRDEQYF.

This chain links TRBV7-7 with TRBJ2-2; D gene ambiguous. Per germline, CDR1 SSHAT and CDR2 FNYEAQ (reference sequence). The CDR3 covers 13 residues. V lost 5 bases, J lost 5 bases, and 9 bases lay in between. In nucleotides, the CDR3 is TGTGCCAGCAGCCCCCTGCGGACCGGGGAGCTGTTTTTT. This sequence encodes CASSPLRTGELFF. Together with reference TRBV7-7 and TRBJ2-2, the CDR3 gives the full variable domain: GAGVSQSPRYKVTKRGQDVTLRCDPISSHATLYWYQQALGQGPEFLTYFNYEAQPDKSGLPSDRFSAERPEGSISTLTIQRTEQRDSAMYRCASSPLRTGELFFGEGSRLTVL.

V and J are TRBV3-1 (or the pseudogene TRBV3-2) and TRBJ1-1; 11 bases line up with TRBD1. The germline gives CDR1 LGHDT, CDR2 YNNKEL (reference sequence). Trimming removed 5 bases from V and 5 bases from J; junction bases left unmatched: 10. CDR3 length: 16 amino acids. This CDR3 reads CASSSPGDRGKTEAFF. In nucleotides, the CDR3 is TGTGCCAGCAGCTCCCCGGGGGACAGGGGGAAAACTGAAGCTTTCTTT.

The V and J genes are TRBV18 and TRBJ1-2; weak D call: TRBD1 (5 bases). Germline values: CDR1 KGHSH, CDR2 LQKENI. V lost 2 bases to trimming and J lost 2 bases, with 15 bases between them. This CDR3 has 16 amino acids. The CDR3 DNA reads as TGTGCCAGCTCACCAGACCGGGTCAGGGTAAACTATGGCTACACCTTC. This gives the protein CASSPDRVRVNYGYTF.

The V call is TRBV5-1, the J call TRBJ1-5; D is perhaps TRBD1 (5 bases). The CDR3 runs to 14 residues. V lost 2 bases and J lost 1, with 7 bases in between. CDR1 is SGHRS, CDR2 YFSETQ, per germline. The CDR3 spells CASSLGTSNQPQHF. For the CDR3, the DNA is TGCGCCAGCAGCTTAGGGACCAGCAATCAGCCCCAGCATTTT.

The count of this clone is one. The chain links TRBV25-1 to TRBJ2-7, with TRBD2 as a possible D gene (6 bases). In germline, CDR1 is MGHDK, CDR2 SYGVNS. This CDR3 is 14 amino acids long. V was pared by 8 bases and J by 1 base, with 15 bases between. In DNA, the CDR3 is TGTGCCAGCTCAGTAGGGGACTTTTCCTACGAGCAGTACTTC. This gives the protein CASSVGDFSYEQYF.

The chain recombines TRBV28 with TRBJ1-6; D gene uncertain. V gave up 2 bases and J gave up 13 bases, with 9 bases separating them. Per the germline V gene, CDR1 is MDHEN and CDR2 is SYDVKM. The length of the CDR3 is 12 residues. CDR3 sequence: CASSLRSGPLHF. The CDR3 DNA follows: TGTGCCAGCAGTTTAAGATCCGGGCCCCTCCACTTT. Based on the CDR3 plus reference TRBV28 and TRBJ1-6, the full variable domain is DVKVTQSSRYLVKRTGEKVFLECVQDMDHENMFWYRQDPGLGLRLIYFSYDVKMKEKGDIPEGYSVSREKKERFSLILESASTNQTSMYLCASSLRSGPLHFGNGTRLTVT.

The chain employs TRBV5-1 and TRBJ2-7; no definite D call. CDR3 length equals 14 residues. Germline CDR1 and CDR2: SGHRS and YFSETQ. The V and J ends lost 0 bases and 8 bases respectively, with 15 bases between them. The CDR3 sequence is CASSLDGPPTKQYF. The CDR3 DNA reads as TGCGCCAGCAGCTTGGACGGTCCCCCTACGAAGCAGTACTTC.

The chain couples TRBV7-3 to TRBJ2-1, with TRBD2 matching 12 bases. The CDR3 is 15 residues long. Looked up from germline, CDR1 is SGHTA and CDR2 is FQGTGA. The J segment lost 9 bases and the V segment lost 5 bases, leaving 8 bases of the junction unmatched. Here the CDR3 reads CASSPLAGGQGEQFF. Here the CDR3 DNA reads TGTGCCAGCAGCCCACTAGCGGGAGGACAAGGTGAGCAGTTCTTC.

CDR3 bases: TGTGCCAGCAGCGTCACCGGGACAGGGGCATATTCACCCCTCCACTTT. It codes for CASSVTGTGAYSPLHF. V is TRBV7-8 and J is TRBJ1-6, with 10 bases aligning to TRBD1. The CDR3 has 16 residues. Germline loops: CDR1 SGHVS, CDR2 FQNEAQ. The trim removed 5 bases at V and 8 bases at J, leaving 9 bases unmatched.

This sequence joins TRBV4-3 and TRBJ2-1; D is unclear. The CDR3 is 15 amino acids. V gave up 3 bases and J gave up 9 bases, with 18 bases separating them. The V gene's germline CDR1 is LGHNA and CDR2 YSLEER. The DNA of the CDR3 is TGCGCCAGCAGCCACCACATAAGGTTGGACGGTGAGCAGTTCTTC. Translation gives CASSHHIRLDGEQFF.